The 21 T cell receptor beta chains given below trace back to one sample, sequenced in a study of brain metastases from non-small cell lung cancer. The method was immunoSEQ multiplex PCR; TCRdb's version includes in-frame clones alone and lacks a portion of them. The sample has roughly 3,500 clones, 86% seen once. Source material: primary lung tumor tissue. These receptors were obtained from a donor aged 40 or older with non-small cell lung cancer.

This chain uses TRBV19 with TRBJ2-4; 7 bases align to TRBD2. CDR1 LNHDA and CDR2 SQIVND come from the germline V gene (reference sequence). The CDR3 consists of 16 residues. J lost 1 base, V lost 3 bases, and 6 bases had no gene match. The CDR3 is CASSIPQRDAKNIQYF. The CDR3 bases are TGTGCCAGTAGTATCCCCCAGCGGGACGCCAAAAACATTCAGTACTTC.

The chain employs TRBV5-6 and TRBJ1-5; unclear D gene. The CDR3 runs 13 residues. Per the germline V gene, CDR1 is SGHDT and CDR2 is YYEEEE. V was shortened by 4 bases and J by 6 bases, with 11 bases between the two germline ends. CDR3 amino acids: CASSPGLGQPQHF. The CDR3 DNA follows: TGTGCCAGCAGCCCAGGTTTGGGTCAGCCCCAGCATTTT.

The chain links TRBV7-2 to TRBJ2-2, with TRBD1 identical over 7 bases. Germline V gene lookup returns CDR1 SGHTA and CDR2 FQGNSA. This CDR3 comprises 16 residues. V dropped 3 bases and J dropped 6; count of bases not matched to a gene: 10. CDR3 region: CASSFRNRGVPGELFF. The DNA for the CDR3 is TGTGCCAGCAGCTTTAGGAACAGGGGTGTCCCCGGGGAGCTGTTTTTT. Looking up the rest from reference TRBV7-2 and TRBJ2-2 gives the full variable domain: GAGVSQSPSNKVTEKGKDVELRCDPISGHTALYWYRQSLGQGLEFLIYFQGNSAPDKSGLPSDRFSAERTGGSVSTLTIQRTQQEDSAVYLCASSFRNRGVPGELFFGEGSRLTVL.

The V gene is TRBV19, the J gene TRBJ1-6; D is ambiguous. The germline CDR1 and CDR2 sequences are LNHDA and SQIVND (reference sequence). The CDR3 runs 15 residues. V lost 5 bases and J lost 7, with 15 bases in between. CDR3 in amino acids: CASSRQIALNSPLHF. The CDR3 coding sequence is TGTGCCAGTAGTCGGCAGATTGCTCTAAATTCACCCCTCCACTTT. The variable domain in full, completed from reference TRBV19 and TRBJ1-6, reads DGGITQSPKYLFRKEGQNVTLSCEQNLNHDAMYWYRQDPGQGLRLIYYSQIVNDFQKGDIAEGYSVSREKKESFPLTVTSAQKNPTAFYLCASSRQIALNSPLHFGNGTRLTVT.

The V gene is TRBV9, the J gene TRBJ2-1; 10 nucleotides agree with TRBD2. The length of the CDR3 is 15 residues. V trimming: 4 bases; J trimming: 5 bases; junction bases outside the gene matches: 6. Germline V lookup: CDR1 SGDLS, CDR2 YYNGEE. The DNA of the CDR3 is TGTGCCAGCAGCAAAAGCGGGGGGGACCACAATGAGCAGTTCTTC. Protein: CASSKSGGDHNEQFF. Combining the CDR3 with reference TRBV9 and TRBJ2-1 gives the whole variable domain DSGVTQTPKHLITATGQRVTLRCSPRSGDLSVYWYQQSLDQGLQFLIQYYNGEERAKGNILERFSAQQFPDLHSELNLSSLELGDSALYFCASSKSGGDHNEQFFGPGTRLTVL.

V is TRBV2 and J is TRBJ2-1; D ambiguous. Germline-derived CDR1 and CDR2 are SNHLY and FYNNEI. This CDR3 contains 15 residues. V was clipped by 3 bases and J by 0 bases, with 9 bases between them. The chain's CDR3 is CASSDDLSSYNEQFF. CDR3 sequence (DNA): TGTGCCAGCAGTGACGACTTGAGCTCCTACAATGAGCAGTTCTTC.

This clone came up once. The chain links TRBV11-3 to TRBJ2-1; D may be TRBD1 (6 bases). There are 13 residues in the CDR3. Germline V CDR1 and CDR2: SGHNT, YENEEA. V lost 1 base to trimming and J lost 8 bases, with 9 bases between them. CDR3 DNA sequence: TGTGCCAGCAGCTTAGGGGGGCCGTATGAGCAGTTCTTC. It translates to CASSLGGPYEQFF.

The chain recombines TRBV7-9 with TRBJ1-2; D gene ambiguous. The CDR3 has 12 residues. Germline V gives CDR1 SEHNR, CDR2 FQNEAQ (reference sequence). V lost 5 bases, J lost 6 bases, and 10 bases lay in between. The CDR3 here is CASSTAFDGYTF. DNA for the CDR3: TGTGCCAGCAGCACCGCGTTTGATGGCTACACCTTC. Based on the CDR3 plus reference TRBV7-9 and TRBJ1-2, the full variable domain is DTGVSQNPRHKITKRGQNVTFRCDPISEHNRLYWYRQTLGQGPEFLTYFQNEAQLEKSRLLSDRFSAERPKGSFSTLEIQRTEQGDSAMYLCASSTAFDGYTFGSGTRLTVV.

The chain links TRBV19 to TRBJ1-1, with 9 bases identical to TRBD1. The V and J ends lost 6 bases and 5 bases, in that order; junction bases with no gene match: 4. From germline, CDR1 is LNHDA and CDR2 SQIVND (reference sequence). CDR3 length: 13 residues. DNA for the CDR3: TGTGCCAGTAGAACAGGGGGCAGGACTGAAGCTTTCTTT. Amino acid sequence: CASRTGGRTEAFF.

V usage is TRBV12-3 or TRBV12-4 and J usage is TRBJ2-5; the D gene is possibly TRBD1 (6 bases). CDR3 size: 13 residues. The V end was cut by 6 bases, the J end by 0 bases, with 8 bases between. The CDR3 DNA reads as TGTGCCAGCAGCCGGACAGACCAAGAGACCCAGTACTTC. Translating it yields CASSRTDQETQYF.

Concerning this clone itself: At one end the junction does not follow the germline gene, possibly because of a read error. The chain couples TRBV11-3 to TRBJ2-5; D not resolved. The CDR3 runs to 15 residues. The germline gives CDR1 SGHNT, CDR2 YENEEA. CDR3 DNA sequence: TGTGCCAGCAGTTTAGACGGACGGACCCAAGAGACCCAGTACTTC. It codes for CASSLDGRTQETQYF. Using reference TRBV11-3 and TRBJ2-5 for the parts outside the CDR3, the full variable domain is EAGVVQSPRYKIIEKKQPVAFWCNPISGHNTLYWYLQNLGQGPELLIRYENEEAVDDSQLPKDRFSAERLKGVDSTLKIQPAELGDSAVYLCASSLDGRTQETQYFGPGTRLLVL.

The chain is built from TRBV6-5 and TRBJ1-5; a weak D match, TRBD1 (5 bases). This CDR3 contains 13 residues. Germline V gene sequence: CDR1 MNHEY, CDR2 SVGAGI. The V gene lost 2 bases and the J gene lost 7 bases, with 9 bases spanning the gap. The CDR3 protein is CASSYGREQPQHF. Written as DNA, the CDR3 is TGTGCCAGCAGTTACGGCAGGGAACAGCCCCAGCATTTT.

This clone was counted between two and nine times. The chain is built from TRBV7-2 and TRBJ1-2, with 8 bases that match TRBD1. V lost 5 bases and J lost 4; bases outside the gene matches: 6. CDR1 and CDR2 (germline): SGHTA, FQGNSA. The CDR3 runs 14 residues. DNA for the CDR3: TGTGCCAGCAGCACTTATCAGGGGGCCTATGGCTACACCTTC. Translated: CASSTYQGAYGYTF.

The rearrangement joins TRBV7-2 to TRBJ2-1, with 8 nucleotides matching TRBD2. The CDR3 spans 16 residues. Germline-derived CDR1 and CDR2 are SGHTA and FQGNSA. V shed 5 bases and J 0 bases; nucleotides not matched to a gene: 6. The CDR3 bases are TGTGCCAGCAGCGAACCGGGGGGGCGCTCCTACAATGAGCAGTTCTTC. It translates to CASSEPGGRSYNEQFF. The full variable domain, rest sourced from reference TRBV7-2 and TRBJ2-1, is GAGVSQSPSNKVTEKGKDVELRCDPISGHTALYWYRQSLGQGLEFLIYFQGNSAPDKSGLPSDRFSAERTGGSVSTLTIQRTQQEDSAVYLCASSEPGGRSYNEQFFGPGTRLTVL.

Regarding this clone: Its ends do not fully match the called genes, so a read error is possible. CDR3 DNA: TGTGCCAGCAGCCCTTTGGGTGGGGTGATAGACGGCTATACCTTC. This gives the protein CASSPLGGVIDGYTF. The rearrangement uses TRBV7-8 and TRBJ1-2; no definite D call. The CDR3 runs 15 residues. Germline CDR1 and CDR2: SGHVS and FQNEAQ.

The rearrangement joins TRBV15 to TRBJ1-4, with TRBD1 identical over 8 bases. The CDR3 covers 17 residues. Germline CDR1 LNHNV, CDR2 YYDKDF (reference sequence). The trim removed 0 bases at V and 3 bases at J, leaving 6 bases unmatched. The CDR3 loop is CATSRDQGAPANEKLFF. The CDR3 nucleotides read TGTGCCACCAGCAGAGATCAGGGGGCTCCTGCTAATGAAAAACTGTTTTTT.

CDR3: CASSAGYSTDTQYF. CDR3 bases: TGTGCCAGCAGTGCGGGGTATAGCACAGATACGCAGTATTTT. The chain has TRBV2 and TRBJ2-3; a weak D match, TRBD2 (5 bases). CDR3 size: 14 residues. Germline values: CDR1 SNHLY, CDR2 FYNNEI. Deletions cut 4 bases from V and 0 bases from J, with 8 bases between.

The chain employs TRBV9 and TRBJ1-3; no clear D. The V and J ends lost 0 bases and 0 bases respectively, with 7 bases between them. CDR3 length equals 15 residues. Looked up from germline, CDR1 is SGDLS and CDR2 is YYNGEE. CDR3 nucleotides: TGTGCCAGCAGCGTAGAGGTAGACTCTGGAAACACCATATATTTT. As protein: CASSVEVDSGNTIYF.

Comments on this clone: Different DNA sequences within this sample yield the same CDR3. The V and J genes are TRBV30 and TRBJ2-3; maybe TRBD1 (6 bases). CDR1 GTSNPN and CDR2 SVGIG come from the germline V gene (reference sequence). This CDR3 comprises 12 residues. V lost 2 bases and J lost 9, with 12 bases in between. The CDR3 bases are TGTGCCTGGAGTCAGGGGATCCCGACGCAGTATTTT. Translated, it gives CAWSQGIPTQYF.

The chain joins TRBV19 to TRBJ1-4; no firm D call. V was cut by 5 bases and J by 0 bases, with 16 bases left in between. Germline CDR1 reads LNHDA; CDR2 reads SQIVND (reference sequence). This CDR3 has 17 amino acids. DNA for the CDR3: TGTGCCAGTAGTGAGAGGAGCGACGGGCCAACTAATGAAAAACTGTTTTTT. Its protein product is CASSERSDGPTNEKLFF. The full variable domain, its missing parts supplied by reference TRBV19 and TRBJ1-4, is DGGITQSPKYLFRKEGQNVTLSCEQNLNHDAMYWYRQDPGQGLRLIYYSQIVNDFQKGDIAEGYSVSREKKESFPLTVTSAQKNPTAFYLCASSERSDGPTNEKLFFGSGTQLSVL.

The rearrangement links TRBV7-2 to TRBJ2-1; 8 bases are shared with TRBD2. CDR1 and CDR2 from the germline V gene are SGHTA and FQGNSA. V trimming: 1 base; J trimming: 10 bases; junction bases outside the gene matches: 3. The CDR3 extends over 13 amino acids. CDR3 amino acids: CASSLEPGGEQFF. The CDR3, as DNA: TGTGCCAGCAGCTTAGAACCGGGGGGGGAGCAGTTCTTC.